This record looks at one T cell receptor (beta chain) sequence and its context. The antigen is unknown. PCR used 60 Vbeta primers and 13 Jbeta primers. Measured with immunoSEQ multiplex PCR; TCRdb has only the in-frame clones, and not every one. The table shows approximately 170,000 clones, with 75% to 90% occurring only once. V dropped 4 bases and J dropped 4; count of bases not matched to a gene: 8. Per the germline V gene, CDR1 is SGHKS and CDR2 is YYEKEE (reference sequence). The CDR3 runs 16 residues. The source of the sample is a study of cytomegalovirus exposure and HLA in healthy donors. Study-wide points: Among TCR beta chains, those listed as cytomegalovirus-associated numbered over 150. In a later analysis, common viral pathogens appeared linked to several of the most significant clusters. Prediction of most subjects' HLA-A and HLA-B alleles by TCR beta sequences was reportedly accurate.

Sampled while nominally healthy, donors likely had unrecorded immune exposures. The chain links TRBV5-5 to TRBJ2-2, with 9 bases that match TRBD2. This clonotype originated in a boy aged 2-15 years in good health and CMV-seronegative. The sample comprised PBMCs. CDR3 sequence: CASSLRREGFTGELFF. The CDR3 DNA is TGTGCCAGCAGCCTGAGGCGGGAGGGCTTCACCGGGGAGCTGTTTTTT.